A single T cell receptor beta chain is shown here with its context. Its antigen remains unidentified. The V gene lost 0 bases and the J gene lost 2 bases, with 9 bases spanning the gap. This CDR3 contains 15 residues. Germline CDR1 reads SGHDT; CDR2 reads YYEEEE. The data were produced by immunoSEQ multiplex PCR, yet TCRdb's version contains in-frame clones alone and is incomplete. The profile shows just under 55,000 clones, 80% of them singletons. This entry comes from a study of OX40 agonist ivuxolimab in advanced cancers. Study-wide background: Ivuxolimab, which is an agonistic anti-OX40 (CD134) antibody, was administered to the patients. Cohort: approximately 79% men, mean age around 55, aged roughly 23 to 79. At 0.01 to 10 mg/kg, ivuxolimab was administered intravenously to patients every 2 weeks. Study-wide points: Partial responders treated at 0.1-3.0 mg/kg exhibited clonal expansion among the lowest measured.

The rearrangement uses TRBV5-6 and TRBJ1-5; D gene uncertain. This sample comprised CD4+ or CD8+ T cells sorted from blood, obtained in a trial of the OX40 agonist ivuxolimab. The sequence was obtained from an adult with an advanced solid tumor such as melanoma, head and neck, liver or kidney cancer. The CDR3 sequence: CASSLGVWGNQPQHF. CDR3 coding DNA: TGTGCCAGCAGCTTGGGGGTCTGGGGCAATCAGCCCCAGCATTTT.